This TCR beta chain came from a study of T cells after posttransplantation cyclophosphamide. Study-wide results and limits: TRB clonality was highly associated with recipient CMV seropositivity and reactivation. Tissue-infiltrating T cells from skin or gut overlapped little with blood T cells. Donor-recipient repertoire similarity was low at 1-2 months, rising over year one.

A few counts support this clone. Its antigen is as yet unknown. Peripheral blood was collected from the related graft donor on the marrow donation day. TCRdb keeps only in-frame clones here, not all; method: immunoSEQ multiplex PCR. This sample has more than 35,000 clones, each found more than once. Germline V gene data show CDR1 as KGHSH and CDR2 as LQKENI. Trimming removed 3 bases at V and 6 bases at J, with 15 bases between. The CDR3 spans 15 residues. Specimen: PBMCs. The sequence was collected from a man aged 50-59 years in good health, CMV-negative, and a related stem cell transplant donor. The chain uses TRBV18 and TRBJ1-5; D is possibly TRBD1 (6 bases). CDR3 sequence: CASSPGGPGVQPQHF. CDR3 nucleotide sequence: TGTGCCAGCTCACCGGGGGGGCCTGGAGTTCAGCCCCAGCATTTT.